This record concerns one TCR beta chain sequence. The time point is: new active TB diagnosis, blood taken before or within 7 days of starting treatment. Sequencing used immunoSEQ multiplex PCR; TCRdb keeps in-frame clones, though not all of them. The sample records more than 30,000 clones, roughly 95% being singletons. The sample is drawn from a study of T cells in tuberculosis. This TCR was recovered from an adult with tuberculosis. Specimen: PBMCs, collected at tuberculosis diagnosis.

The CDR3 is CASSFDRGYSNQPQHF. The CDR3 DNA sequence: TGTGCCAGCAGTTTCGACAGGGGCTATAGCAATCAGCCCCAGCATTTT. V gene TRBV6-5 combines with J gene TRBJ1-5; 8 bases match TRBD1. CDR1 MNHEY and CDR2 SVGAGI come from the germline V gene. J was trimmed by 0 bases and V by 4 bases; bases with no gene match: 5. This CDR3 contains 16 residues.